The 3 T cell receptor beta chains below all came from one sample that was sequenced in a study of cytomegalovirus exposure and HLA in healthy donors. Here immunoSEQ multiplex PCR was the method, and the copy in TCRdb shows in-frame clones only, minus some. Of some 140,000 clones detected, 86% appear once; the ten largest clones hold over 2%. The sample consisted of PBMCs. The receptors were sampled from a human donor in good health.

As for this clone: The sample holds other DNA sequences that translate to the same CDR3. The chain's CDR3 is CAISGQLNTEAFF. In nucleotides, the CDR3 is TGTGCCATCTCGGGACAGTTGAACACTGAAGCTTTCTTT. V gene TRBV10-3 combines with J gene TRBJ1-1; 7 nucleotides agree with TRBD1. This CDR3 contains 13 residues. Germline V gene sequence: CDR1 ENHRY, CDR2 SYGVKD. V trimming: 8 bases; J trimming: 0 bases; junction bases outside the gene matches: 3.

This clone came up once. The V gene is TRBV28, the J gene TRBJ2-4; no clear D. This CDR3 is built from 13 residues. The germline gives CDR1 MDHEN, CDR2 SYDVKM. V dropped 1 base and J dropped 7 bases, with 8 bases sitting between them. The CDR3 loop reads CASSLFPSNIQYF. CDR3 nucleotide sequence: TGTGCCAGCAGTTTATTTCCCAGTAACATTCAGTACTTC.

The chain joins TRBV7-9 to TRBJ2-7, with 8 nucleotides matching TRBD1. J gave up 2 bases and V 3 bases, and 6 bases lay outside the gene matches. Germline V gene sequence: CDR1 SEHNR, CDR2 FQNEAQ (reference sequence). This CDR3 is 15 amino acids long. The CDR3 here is CASSLGQELTYEQYF. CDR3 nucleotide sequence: TGTGCCAGCAGCTTGGGACAGGAATTGACCTACGAGCAGTACTTC.